Following are 27 T cell receptor beta chains from one sample sequenced in a study of glioma-infiltrating T cells after dendritic cell vaccination. The method was immunoSEQ multiplex PCR; TCRdb's version includes in-frame clones alone and lacks a portion of them. The sample shows approximately 62,000 clones, more than 75% of them seen only once. Documented time point: after dendritic cell vaccination, including at tumor progression/relapse. The specimen was blood, collected after dendritic cell vaccination. The receptors shown here come from a human donor with glioblastoma.

This sequence joins TRBV2 and TRBJ1-1; D is ambiguous. Germline V lookup: CDR1 SNHLY, CDR2 FYNNEI. V lost 6 bases and J 0 bases, leaving 20 bases between the germline ends. The CDR3 extends over 17 amino acids. The CDR3 reads CASSDVFFRGLNTEAFF. The DNA of the CDR3 is TGTGCCAGCAGCGACGTCTTCTTCCGGGGATTGAACACTGAAGCTTTCTTT.

V usage is TRBV10-3 and J usage is TRBJ2-3, with 12 bases that match TRBD2. Germline CDR1 is ENHRY and CDR2 is SYGVKD. This CDR3 contains 15 residues. Losses at the gene ends were 4 bases for V and 3 bases for J; bases not matched to a gene: 2. This CDR3 is CAISGTSGKTDTQYF. DNA for the CDR3: TGTGCCATCAGTGGGACTAGCGGGAAGACAGATACGCAGTATTTT.

The CDR3 here is CASSRTGANYGYTF. DNA for the CDR3: TGTGCCAGTAGTAGGACAGGAGCTAACTATGGCTACACCTTC. The rearrangement uses TRBV19 and TRBJ1-2; TRBD1 matches at 7 bases. The J segment lost 0 bases and the V segment lost 4 bases, leaving 2 bases of the junction unmatched. CDR3 length: 14 amino acids. Germline V gene lookup returns CDR1 LNHDA and CDR2 SQIVND (reference sequence). The entire variable domain, with the rest obtained from reference TRBV19 and TRBJ1-2, is as follows: DGGITQSPKYLFRKEGQNVTLSCEQNLNHDAMYWYRQDPGQGLRLIYYSQIVNDFQKGDIAEGYSVSREKKESFPLTVTSAQKNPTAFYLCASSRTGANYGYTFGSGTRLTVV.

The chain links TRBV18 to TRBJ1-2, with 9 bases fitting TRBD1. With 5 bases clipped from V and 4 bases from J, the junction kept 8 bases outside the gene matches. Germline CDR1 KGHSH, CDR2 LQKENI. CDR3 length: 15 amino acids. In DNA, the CDR3 is TGTGCCAGCTCAATCACAGGGGGCCGGGGCTATGGCTACACCTTC. Encoded protein: CASSITGGRGYGYTF.

The V call is TRBV30, the J call TRBJ2-7; TRBD2 agrees at 7 bases. The CDR3 sequence is 13 residues long. CDR1 is GTSNPN and CDR2 is SVGIG in the germline V gene (reference sequence). V lost 0 bases to trimming and J lost 6 bases; unmatched junction nucleotides: 5. CDR3 DNA sequence: TGTGCCTGGAGTGTAGGTGGGAGGGGCGAGCAGTACTTC. Translation: CAWSVGGRGEQYF.

The chain couples TRBV6-5 to TRBJ2-1; TRBD2 matches at 9 bases. With 4 bases clipped from V and 2 bases from J, the junction kept 3 bases outside the gene matches. CDR3 length equals 15 residues. The germline CDR1 and CDR2 sequences are MNHEY and SVGAGI. The CDR3 nucleotides read TGTGCCAGCAGTTCCGGACTAGCGCCCTACAATGAGCAGTTCTTC. Protein product: CASSSGLAPYNEQFF.

The rearrangement uses TRBV2 and TRBJ2-1, with TRBD1 as a possible D gene (5 bases). The V end was cut by 3 bases, the J end by 8 bases, with 8 bases between. This CDR3 spans 12 amino acids. The germline CDR1 and CDR2 sequences are SNHLY and FYNNEI. The CDR3 here is CASSDRGHEQFF. In nucleotides, the CDR3 is TGTGCCAGCAGTGATAGGGGCCATGAGCAGTTCTTC.

This clone was seen more than once but under ten times. The chain carries TRBV11-2 and TRBJ1-3; a weak D match, TRBD1 (6 bases). The CDR3 consists of 18 residues. Trimming left V 0 bases short and J 0 bases short, with 15 bases between. Germline-derived CDR1 and CDR2 are SGHAT and FQNNGV. CDR3 bases: TGTGCCAGCAGCTTAGATCAGGGGCAGCGAATCTCTGGAAACACCATATATTTT. This codes for CASSLDQGQRISGNTIYF.

The CDR3 sequence is CASSPLADTQYF. In DNA form, the CDR3 reads TGTGCCAGCTCCCCCCTAGCGGATACGCAGTATTTT. V is TRBV18 and J is TRBJ2-3, with D possibly matching TRBD2 (6 bases). Germline-derived CDR1 and CDR2 are KGHSH and LQKENI. Trimming shortened V by 6 bases and J by 6 bases, and 10 bases separated the two germline ends. This CDR3 spans 12 amino acids.

V usage is TRBV5-1 and J usage is TRBJ1-2; 9 nucleotides agree with TRBD1. V dropped 5 bases and J dropped 5; count of bases not matched to a gene: 1. This CDR3 comprises 12 residues. Germline V gene sequence: CDR1 SGHRS, CDR2 YFSETQ. CDR3 in amino acids: CASRGQGYGYTF. The CDR3 region has the DNA TGCGCCAGCAGAGGACAGGGGTATGGCTACACCTTC.

V gene TRBV7-3 combines with J gene TRBJ1-1; 8 positions agree with TRBD1. V lost 5 bases to trimming and J lost 7 bases; unmatched junction nucleotides: 3. This CDR3 is 12 amino acids long. Germline values: CDR1 SGHTA, CDR2 FQGTGA. The CDR3 nucleotides are TGTGCCAGCAGCCCCGGACAGGGTGAAGCTTTCTTT. This codes for CASSPGQGEAFF.

This chain uses TRBV5-1 with TRBJ1-1, with 11 bases that match TRBD1. The V and J ends lost 3 bases and 2 bases, in that order; junction bases with no gene match: 6. This CDR3 comprises 16 residues. Germline loops: CDR1 SGHRS, CDR2 YFSETQ. The CDR3 spells CASSSWTGGYNTEAFF. For the CDR3, the DNA is TGCGCCAGCAGCTCCTGGACAGGGGGCTACAACACTGAAGCTTTCTTT.

In DNA, the CDR3 is TGTGCCAGCAGCGAGGGGACAGGCCAAAACTATGGCTACACCTTC. Translation: CASSEGTGQNYGYTF. This chain uses TRBV6-1 with TRBJ1-2; 8 bases match TRBD1. The V gene end was trimmed by 6 bases and the J gene end by 2 bases; junction bases not matched to a gene: 8. The germline CDR1 and CDR2 sequences are MNHNS and SASEGT. The CDR3 totals 15 residues.

The chain is built from TRBV7-3 and TRBJ1-3; D ambiguous. Trimming took off 2 bases at V and 0 bases at J, with 11 bases between the two ends. Germline V gene data show CDR1 as SGHTA and CDR2 as FQGTGA. There are 16 residues in the CDR3. The CDR3 coding sequence is TGTGCCAGCAGCTTAGCCCCCAGTTACTCTGGAAACACCATATATTTT. Its translation: CASSLAPSYSGNTIYF.

The table lists this clone with a count of one. The V gene is TRBV5-5, the J gene TRBJ2-7; 7 positions agree with TRBD2. CDR3 length: 14 amino acids. V shed 4 bases and J 3 bases; nucleotides not matched to a gene: 7. The V gene's germline CDR1 is SGHKS and CDR2 YYEKEE (reference sequence). The CDR3: CASSPGTNLYEQYF. CDR3 DNA: TGTGCCAGCAGCCCCGGGACTAACCTCTACGAGCAGTACTTC.

This clone was counted a few times. The rearrangement joins TRBV5-1 to TRBJ2-5; D is unresolved. The CDR3 is made up of 12 amino acids. Germline loops: CDR1 SGHRS, CDR2 YFSETQ. Trimming left V 4 bases short and J 5 bases short, with 9 bases between. DNA of the CDR3: TGCGCCAGCAGCCCAAATCAGGAGACCCAGTACTTC. It codes for CASSPNQETQYF.

This clone was seen more than once but under ten times. This chain joins TRBV27 and TRBJ1-2, with 8 bases aligning to TRBD1. The junction had 9 bases not matched to a gene; V was cut back by 8 bases and J by 7 bases. The CDR3 runs to 13 residues. Germline V gives CDR1 MNHEY, CDR2 SMNVEV (reference sequence). The CDR3 is CASGRTGRRGYTF. DNA for the CDR3: TGTGCCAGCGGTCGGACAGGGCGGCGTGGCTACACCTTC.

This clone was counted a few times. This sequence joins TRBV5-1 and TRBJ2-7; 7 nucleotides align to TRBD1. CDR1 and CDR2 (germline): SGHRS, YFSETQ. With 4 bases clipped from V and 2 bases from J, the junction kept 9 bases outside the gene matches. The CDR3 is made up of 15 amino acids. The CDR3 here is CASSIRTGQTYEQYF. CDR3 sequence (DNA): TGCGCCAGCAGCATCCGGACGGGACAGACCTACGAGCAGTACTTC.

This clone was recorded once. The rearrangement joins TRBV29-1 to TRBJ2-5; possibly TRBD1 for D (6 bases). Germline CDR1 is SQVTM and CDR2 is ANQGSEA. The CDR3 runs 14 residues. V lost 4 bases, J lost 5 bases, and 17 bases lay in between. The CDR3 nucleotides read TGCAGCGTTGGGGTGGGGGCTTCCACCGAGACCCAGTACTTC. It encodes CSVGVGASTETQYF. The complete variable domain, with remaining parts taken from reference TRBV29-1 and TRBJ2-5, reads SAVISQKPSRDICQRGTSLTIQCQVDSQVTMMFWYRQQPGQSLTLIATANQGSEATYESGFVIDKFPISRPNLTFSTLTVSNMSPEDSSIYLCSVGVGASTETQYFGPGTRLLVL.

J is TRBJ2-1 and V is TRBV15; 8 bases line up with TRBD2. The germline V gene encodes CDR1 LNHNV and CDR2 YYDKDF (reference sequence). V shed 0 bases, J shed 8 bases, and the junction held 12 bases outside the gene matches. There are 17 residues in the CDR3. This CDR3 is CATSRDMVAGGFDEQFF. The CDR3, as DNA: TGTGCCACCAGCAGAGATATGGTGGCGGGAGGTTTCGATGAGCAGTTCTTC.

V is TRBV2 and J is TRBJ2-2; D is uncertain. Trimming took off 1 base at V and 4 bases at J, with 10 bases between the two ends. Germline V gene sequence: CDR1 SNHLY, CDR2 FYNNEI. This CDR3 comprises 15 residues. Here the CDR3 reads CASSEGVRSTGELFF. CDR3 nucleotide sequence: TGTGCCAGCAGTGAAGGCGTTCGAAGCACCGGGGAGCTGTTTTTT.

This clone showed up just once. The V gene is TRBV2, the J gene TRBJ2-1; 10 bases fit TRBD2. In germline, CDR1 is SNHLY, CDR2 FYNNEI. The J segment lost 5 bases and the V segment lost 6 bases, leaving 7 bases of the junction unmatched. This CDR3 region has 15 residues. CDR3 DNA sequence: TGTGCCAGCAGGCTACTAGCGGGACTCAACAATGAGCAGTTCTTC. The encoded protein is CASRLLAGLNNEQFF.

As for this clone: Other DNA sequences in the sample encode the same CDR3. The chain has TRBV7-9 and TRBJ1-6, with a possible D match to TRBD1 (6 bases). Per the germline V gene, CDR1 is SEHNR and CDR2 is FQNEAQ (reference sequence). The CDR3 is 15 amino acids. Trimming shortened V by 2 bases and J by 5 bases, and 10 bases separated the two germline ends. The CDR3 DNA is TGTGCCAGCAGCTTACCGGGACAAAATAATTCACCCCTCCACTTT. The encoded protein is CASSLPGQNNSPLHF.

The gene calls are TRBV7-3 and TRBJ2-2; 10 positions agree with TRBD1. The CDR3 contains 15 residues. The ends lost 3 bases at V and 7 bases at J; junction bases unmatched: 5. The V gene's germline CDR1 is SGHTA and CDR2 FQGTGA. The CDR3 bases are TGTGCCAGCAGCTTCGGGACAGGGGCTAACGGGGAGCTGTTTTTT. This codes for CASSFGTGANGELFF. Full variable domain (outside the CDR3, taken from reference TRBV7-3 and TRBJ2-2): GAGVSQTPSNKVTEKGKYVELRCDPISGHTALYWYRQSLGQGPEFLIYFQGTGAADDSGLPNDRFFAVRPEGSVSTLKIQRTERGDSAVYLCASSFGTGANGELFFGEGSRLTVL.

Only a few counts were recorded for this clone. The chain uses TRBV11-2 and TRBJ1-5; 8 bases are shared with TRBD1. V lost 5 bases, J lost 5 bases, and 8 bases stayed unmatched. This CDR3 comprises 15 residues. The germline V gene has CDR1 SGHAT and CDR2 FQNNGV. CDR3 nucleotide sequence: TGTGCCAGCAGCGATGGACAGGGAGGTTATCAGCCCCAGCATTTT. This sequence encodes CASSDGQGGYQPQHF.

The V and J genes are TRBV25-1 and TRBJ1-6; no clear D gene. In germline, CDR1 is MGHDK, CDR2 SYGVNS. The CDR3 covers 15 residues. Trimming took 7 bases from V and 0 from J, leaving 10 bases between them. CDR3 protein: CASTYSSSYNSPLHF. The CDR3 nucleotides read TGTGCCAGCACCTACAGTAGCTCCTATAATTCACCCCTCCACTTT.

The J gene is TRBJ2-1, the V gene TRBV7-6; TRBD1 aligns across 9 bases. Trimming cost V 1 base and J 6 bases; bases outside gene matches: 1. There are 14 residues in the CDR3. The germline V gene has CDR1 SGHVS and CDR2 FNYEAQ. DNA for the CDR3: TGTGCCAGCAGCTTAGAGACAGGGGGCAATGAGCAGTTCTTC. Its translation is CASSLETGGNEQFF. The variable domain in full, with the rest retrieved from reference TRBV7-6 and TRBJ2-1, is GAGVSQSPRYKVTKRGQDVALRCDPISGHVSLYWYRQALGQGPEFLTYFNYEAQQDKSGLPNDRFSAERPEGSISTLTIQRTEQRDSAMYRCASSLETGGNEQFFGPGTRLTVL.